This TCR beta chain originates from a study of CD4 T cell repertoires in COVID-19. Broader study findings: SARS-CoV and/or HKU1 spike cultures shared between 7 and 25% of SARS-CoV-2 clonotypes.

This CDR3 has 15 amino acids. Germline CDR1 reads SEHNR; CDR2 reads FQNEAQ (reference sequence). J lost 5 bases, V lost 6 bases, and 6 bases had no gene match. To note about this clone: Its antigen remains unknown.

The protocol was immunoSEQ multiplex PCR, while the TCRdb copy is restricted to in-frame clones and leaves out a portion. The sample has 8,000 or so clones, 80% to 90% seen once. No culture step preceded sequencing of the ex vivo isolated memory T cells. This chain uses TRBV7-9 with TRBJ1-6, with 8 positions matching TRBD1. This material consisted of effector memory CD4+ T cells from blood, taken before the COVID-19 pandemic. The TCR sequence derives from a human donor who had COVID-19. DNA for the CDR3: TGTGCCAGCAGTTCCCGGACAGGGAATAATTCACCCCTCCACTTT. Translating gives CASSSRTGNNSPLHF.